This T cell receptor beta chain derives from a study of blood T cell repertoires in COVID-19. Study at large: The United States, Italy and Spain supplied acute and convalescent COVID-19 samples.

The CDR3 loop spans 17 amino acids. The V and J ends lost 5 bases and 0 bases, in that order; junction bases with no gene match: 9. CDR1 and CDR2 (germline): SGHTA, FQGNSA. Per the authors' pipeline: Estimates of nucleated cell counts were drawn from the amplification of reference gene primers. Here immunoSEQ multiplex PCR was the method, and the copy in TCRdb shows in-frame clones only, minus some. Clone size and the V and J calls come from that table; the DNA yielded D and trimming. This sample has about 48,000 clones; roughly nine tenths occur once, and the top ten carry under 6.5%. The clonotype originates from a man between 65 and 85 years old with acute or convalescent COVID-19. This chain connects TRBV7-2 to TRBJ2-3; 9 nucleotides match TRBD2. Sequenced material: peripheral blood. The CDR3 bases are TGTGCCAGCAGCCTTCAGCGGGGGGATTCTAGCACAGATACGCAGTATTTT. Protein product: CASSLQRGDSSTDTQYF.